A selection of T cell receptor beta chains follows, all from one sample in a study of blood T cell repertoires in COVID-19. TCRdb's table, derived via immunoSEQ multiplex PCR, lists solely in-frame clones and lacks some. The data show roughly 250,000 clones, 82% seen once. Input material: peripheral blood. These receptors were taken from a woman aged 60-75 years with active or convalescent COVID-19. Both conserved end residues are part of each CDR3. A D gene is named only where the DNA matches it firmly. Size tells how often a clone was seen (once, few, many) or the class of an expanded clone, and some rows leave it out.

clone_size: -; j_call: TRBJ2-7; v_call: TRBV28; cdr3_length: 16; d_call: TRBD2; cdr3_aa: CASSSRWGGARSEQYF; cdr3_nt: TGTGCCAGCAGCTCCCGCTGGGGGGGAGCCCGCAGCGAGCAGTACTTC
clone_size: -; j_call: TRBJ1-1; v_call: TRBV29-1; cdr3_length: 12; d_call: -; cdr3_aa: CSVGRPNTEAFF; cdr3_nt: TGCAGCGTTGGGCGGCCGAACACTGAAGCTTTCTTT
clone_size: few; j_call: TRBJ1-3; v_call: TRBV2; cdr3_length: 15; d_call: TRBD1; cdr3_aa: CASRAEGQPGNTIYF; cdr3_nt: TGTGCCAGCAGGGCCGAGGGACAGCCCGGAAACACCATATATTTT
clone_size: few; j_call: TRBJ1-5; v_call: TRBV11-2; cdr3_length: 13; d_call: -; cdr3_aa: CASSLAPGQPQHF; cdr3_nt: TGTGCCAGCAGCTTAGCCCCGGGGCAGCCCCAGCATTTT
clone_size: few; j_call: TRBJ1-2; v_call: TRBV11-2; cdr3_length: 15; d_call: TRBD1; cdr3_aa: CASSFSGTGGLGYTF; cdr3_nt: TGTGCCAGCAGCTTCTCCGGGACAGGGGGCCTTGGCTACACCTTC
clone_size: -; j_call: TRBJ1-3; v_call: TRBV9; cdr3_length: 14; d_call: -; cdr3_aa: CASSVQGQGNTIYF; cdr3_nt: TGTGCCAGCAGCGTTCAGGGACAAGGAAACACCATATATTTT
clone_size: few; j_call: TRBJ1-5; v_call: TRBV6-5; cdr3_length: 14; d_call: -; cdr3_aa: CASSGVRGNQPQHF; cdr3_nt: TGTGCCAGCAGCGGGGTCAGAGGCAATCAGCCCCAGCATTTT
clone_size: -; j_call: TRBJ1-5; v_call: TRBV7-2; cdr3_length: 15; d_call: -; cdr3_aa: CASSLVFGREKPQHF; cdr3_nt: TGTGCCAGCAGCTTAGTGTTCGGCAGGGAAAAGCCCCAGCATTTT
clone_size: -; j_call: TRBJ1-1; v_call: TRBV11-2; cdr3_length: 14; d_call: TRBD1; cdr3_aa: CASRPDREVGEAFF; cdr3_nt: TGTGCCAGCAGACCCGACAGGGAGGTGGGGGAAGCTTTCTTT
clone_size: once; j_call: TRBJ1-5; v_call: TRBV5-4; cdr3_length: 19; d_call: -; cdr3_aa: CASINRRRIGRESNQPQHF; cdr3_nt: TGTGCCAGCATTAACAGGCGGCGGATCGGTAGGGAAAGCAATCAGCCCCAGCATTTT
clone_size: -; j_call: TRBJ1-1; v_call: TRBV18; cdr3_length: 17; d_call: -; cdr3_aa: CASSPPHPGGMNTEAFF; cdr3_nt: TGTGCCAGCTCACCACCCCACCCGGGAGGCATGAACACTGAAGCTTTCTTT